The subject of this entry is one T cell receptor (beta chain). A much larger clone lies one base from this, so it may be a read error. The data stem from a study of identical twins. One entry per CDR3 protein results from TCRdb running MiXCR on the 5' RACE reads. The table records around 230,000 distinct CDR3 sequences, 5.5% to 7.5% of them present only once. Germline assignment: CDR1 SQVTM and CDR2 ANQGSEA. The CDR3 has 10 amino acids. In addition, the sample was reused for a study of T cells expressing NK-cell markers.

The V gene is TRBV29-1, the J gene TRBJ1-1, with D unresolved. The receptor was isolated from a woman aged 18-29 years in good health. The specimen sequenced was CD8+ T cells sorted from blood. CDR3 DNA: TGCAGCGTTAAAGATCGTGAAGCTTTCTTT. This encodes CSVKDREAFF. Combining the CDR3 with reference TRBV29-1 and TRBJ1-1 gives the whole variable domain SAVISQKPSRDICQRGTSLTIQCQVDSQVTMMFWYRQQPGQSLTLIATANQGSEATYESGFVIDKFPISRPNLTFSTLTVSNMSPEDSSIYLCSVKDREAFFGQGTRLTVV.